A selection of T cell receptor beta chains follows, all from one sample in a study of neurological immune-mediated disorders. TCRdb independently ran MiXCR on the 5' RACE reads; one entry per CDR3 protein. Among about 35,000 distinct CDR3 sequences, less than 8.5% were seen once, and the ten largest hold around 4%. The sequenced material came from PBMCs. The receptors derive from a woman between 40 and 50 years old in good health. The CDR3 runs from the conserved cysteine through the conserved F or W. The D gene is left open where the match is weak. Expanded clones get a size class; other rows say once, few or many, or leave the size out.

V gene: TRBV20-1; D gene: TRBD1; J gene: TRBJ1-2; clone size: many; CDR3 protein: CSARDGTGPTGYTF; CDR3 DNA: TGCAGTGCTAGAGATGGGACAGGCCCTACTGGCTACACCTTC
V gene: TRBV3-1; D gene: TRBD2; J gene: TRBJ2-3; clone size: many; CDR3 protein: CASSQTSGGRLTPSSTDTQYF; CDR3 DNA: TGTGCCAGCAGCCAAACTAGCGGGGGGCGTCTAACCCCTTCTAGCACAGATACGCAGTATTTT
V gene: TRBV5-8; D gene: NA; J gene: TRBJ2-3; clone size: many; CDR3 protein: CASSLEGGTQYF; CDR3 DNA: TGTGCCAGCAGCTTGGAAGGCGGTACGCAGTATTTT
V gene: TRBV12-3/TRBV12-4; D gene: NA; J gene: TRBJ1-2; clone size: many; CDR3 protein: CAGYWTEGYGYTF; CDR3 DNA: TGTGCCGGCTATTGGACAGAAGGATATGGCTACACCTTC
V gene: TRBV12-3/TRBV12-4; D gene: TRBD1; J gene: TRBJ1-4; clone size: many; CDR3 protein: CASSFSGTGRREKLFF; CDR3 DNA: TGTGCCAGCAGTTTTTCCGGGACAGGGCGACGTGAAAAACTGTTTTTT
V gene: TRBV24-1; D gene: TRBD1; J gene: TRBJ2-1; clone size: many; CDR3 protein: CATSDPGTGAYNEQFF; CDR3 DNA: TGTGCCACCAGTGACCCCGGGACAGGGGCCTACAATGAGCAGTTCTTC
V gene: TRBV25-1; D gene: NA; J gene: TRBJ2-4; clone size: many; CDR3 protein: CASSLTGSKNIQYF; CDR3 DNA: TGTGCCAGCAGTCTAACCGGCTCCAAAAACATTCAGTACTTC
V gene: TRBV28; D gene: TRBD1; J gene: TRBJ2-3; clone size: many; CDR3 protein: CASSFNPTGDRGSADTQYF; CDR3 DNA: TGTGCCAGCAGTTTTAACCCGACGGGGGACAGGGGATCCGCAGATACGCAGTATTTT
V gene: TRBV10-3; D gene: NA; J gene: TRBJ2-3; clone size: many; CDR3 protein: CAISPHGGTDTQYF; CDR3 DNA: TGTGCCATCAGCCCCCATGGTGGGACAGATACGCAGTATTTT
V gene: TRBV20-1; D gene: NA; J gene: TRBJ1-1; clone size: NA; CDR3 protein: CSARVDRNTEAFF; CDR3 DNA: TGCAGTGCTAGAGTTGACAGGAACACTGAAGCTTTCTTT
V gene: TRBV12-3/TRBV12-4; D gene: NA; J gene: TRBJ2-1; clone size: many; CDR3 protein: CASSSWGTTNEQFF; CDR3 DNA: TGTGCCAGCAGCTCCTGGGGCACCACCAATGAGCAGTTCTTC
V gene: TRBV27; D gene: NA; J gene: TRBJ2-7; clone size: many; CDR3 protein: CASAGGQGAYEQYF; CDR3 DNA: TGTGCCAGCGCGGGGGGACAGGGTGCCTACGAGCAGTACTTC
V gene: TRBV20-1; D gene: NA; J gene: TRBJ2-5; clone size: many; CDR3 protein: CSASQGLGETQYF; CDR3 DNA: TGCAGTGCTAGTCAGGGTCTGGGAGAGACCCAGTACTTC
V gene: TRBV20-1; D gene: NA; J gene: TRBJ2-1; clone size: many; CDR3 protein: CSVKRPGTGNEQFF; CDR3 DNA: TGCAGTGTGAAGAGGCCCGGAACGGGCAATGAGCAGTTCTTC
V gene: TRBV7-2; D gene: NA; J gene: TRBJ1-1; clone size: many; CDR3 protein: CASSFRQSMNTEAFF; CDR3 DNA: TGTGCCAGCAGCTTTCGACAGTCAATGAACACTGAAGCTTTCTTT
V gene: TRBV6-5; D gene: NA; J gene: TRBJ1-5; clone size: many; CDR3 protein: CASSYSRDNQPQHF; CDR3 DNA: TGTGCCAGCAGTTACTCAAGGGACAATCAGCCCCAGCATTTT
V gene: TRBV28; D gene: TRBD2; J gene: TRBJ2-3; clone size: many; CDR3 protein: CASSVAGGRADTQYF; CDR3 DNA: TGTGCCAGCAGTGTAGCGGGAGGGCGAGCAGATACGCAGTATTTT
V gene: TRBV20-1; D gene: TRBD1; J gene: TRBJ1-5; clone size: medium-sized; CDR3 protein: CSARRTGAGNQPQHF; CDR3 DNA: TGCAGTGCTAGACGGACAGGCGCAGGCAATCAGCCCCAGCATTTT
V gene: TRBV30; D gene: NA; J gene: TRBJ2-3; clone size: NA; CDR3 protein: CAWRFGSAGTSSTDTQYF; CDR3 DNA: TGTGCCTGGAGGTTTGGTTCCGCAGGGACGTCTAGCACAGATACGCAGTATTTT
V gene: TRBV27; D gene: NA; J gene: TRBJ1-2; clone size: many; CDR3 protein: CASSYLPLNYGYTF; CDR3 DNA: TGTGCCAGCAGTTATCTCCCCCTTAACTATGGCTACACCTTC
V gene: TRBV12-3/TRBV12-4; D gene: TRBD1; J gene: TRBJ2-5; clone size: many; CDR3 protein: CASLLQGAGETQYF; CDR3 DNA: TGTGCCTCCTTACTGCAGGGGGCGGGTGAGACCCAGTACTTC
V gene: TRBV20-1; D gene: NA; J gene: TRBJ2-2; clone size: many; CDR3 protein: CSVPGRAALTGELFF; CDR3 DNA: TGCAGTGTCCCCGGTAGGGCAGCTCTAACCGGGGAGCTGTTTTTT
V gene: TRBV20-1; D gene: NA; J gene: TRBJ1-5; clone size: many; CDR3 protein: CSARDHGVQQPQHF; CDR3 DNA: TGCAGTGCTAGAGATCATGGGGTACAACAGCCCCAGCATTTT
V gene: TRBV6-2/TRBV6-3; D gene: TRBD1; J gene: TRBJ1-5; clone size: few; CDR3 protein: CASRNSGTGASQPQHF; CDR3 DNA: TGTGCCAGCAGGAACTCCGGGACAGGAGCTTCTCAGCCCCAGCATTTT
V gene: TRBV6-5; D gene: TRBD1; J gene: TRBJ1-1; clone size: many; CDR3 protein: CASSQQKGQQNTEAFF; CDR3 DNA: TGTGCCAGCAGCCAACAAAAGGGACAGCAGAACACTGAAGCTTTCTTT
V gene: TRBV7-9; D gene: NA; J gene: TRBJ2-7; clone size: NA; CDR3 protein: CASSLVFGQTYEQYF; CDR3 DNA: TGTGCCAGCAGCTTAGTGTTTGGACAAACCTACGAGCAGTACTTC
V gene: TRBV30; D gene: TRBD1; J gene: TRBJ1-1; clone size: many; CDR3 protein: CAVLDRETEAFF; CDR3 DNA: TGTGCCGTCCTCGACAGGGAGACTGAAGCTTTCTTT
V gene: TRBV5-1; D gene: NA; J gene: TRBJ1-4; clone size: many; CDR3 protein: CASDRDGGEKLFF; CDR3 DNA: TGCGCCAGCGACCGGGACGGGGGAGAAAAACTGTTTTTT
V gene: TRBV3-1; D gene: TRBD2; J gene: TRBJ2-1; clone size: many; CDR3 protein: CASSQELAGANEQFF; CDR3 DNA: TGTGCCAGCAGCCAAGAACTAGCGGGAGCCAATGAGCAGTTCTTC
V gene: TRBV5-1; D gene: TRBD1; J gene: TRBJ2-1; clone size: many; CDR3 protein: CASSLTGSSYNEQFF; CDR3 DNA: TGCGCCAGCAGTTTGACAGGGAGCTCCTACAATGAGCAGTTCTTC
V gene: TRBV7-8; D gene: TRBD1; J gene: TRBJ2-6; clone size: many; CDR3 protein: CASSPQGAGAGANVLTF; CDR3 DNA: TGTGCCAGCAGCCCACAGGGGGCAGGAGCTGGGGCCAACGTCCTGACTTTC
V gene: TRBV19; D gene: NA; J gene: TRBJ1-5; clone size: many; CDR3 protein: CASSIKTQPQHF; CDR3 DNA: TGTGCCAGTAGTATAAAGACGCAGCCCCAGCATTTT
V gene: TRBV6-5; D gene: TRBD1; J gene: TRBJ2-1; clone size: many; CDR3 protein: CASSQGQGQFF; CDR3 DNA: TGTGCCAGCAGTCAAGGACAGGGGCAGTTCTTC
V gene: TRBV5-1; D gene: NA; J gene: TRBJ2-5; clone size: many; CDR3 protein: CASSGGKETQYF; CDR3 DNA: TGCGCCAGCAGCGGAGGAAAAGAGACCCAGTACTTC
V gene: TRBV12-3/TRBV12-4; D gene: NA; J gene: TRBJ2-2; clone size: many; CDR3 protein: CATMGQNTGELFF; CDR3 DNA: TGTGCCACAATGGGACAGAACACCGGGGAGCTGTTTTTT
V gene: TRBV2; D gene: NA; J gene: TRBJ1-6; clone size: many; CDR3 protein: CASSVEVASSPLHF; CDR3 DNA: TGTGCCAGCAGTGTTGAGGTCGCGAGTTCACCCCTCCACTTT
V gene: TRBV28; D gene: NA; J gene: TRBJ1-2; clone size: few; CDR3 protein: CASSLMDSTGYTF; CDR3 DNA: TGTGCCAGCAGTTTAATGGACAGTACTGGCTACACCTTC
V gene: TRBV4-1; D gene: NA; J gene: TRBJ1-2; clone size: many; CDR3 protein: CASSQEPRTGRSTSSYGYTF; CDR3 DNA: TGCGCCAGCAGCCAAGAGCCGCGCACAGGGCGCTCAACCTCCTCCTATGGCTACACCTTC
V gene: TRBV5-1; D gene: NA; J gene: TRBJ1-2; clone size: many; CDR3 protein: CASSLGPNNYGYTF; CDR3 DNA: TGCGCCAGCAGCTTGGGACCGAATAACTATGGCTACACCTTC
V gene: TRBV20-1; D gene: NA; J gene: TRBJ1-5; clone size: many; CDR3 protein: CSALRDRLEPQHF; CDR3 DNA: TGCAGTGCCCTCCGGGACCGCCTCGAGCCCCAGCATTTT
V gene: TRBV20-1; D gene: TRBD1; J gene: TRBJ2-7; clone size: NA; CDR3 protein: CSACPTGAEQYF; CDR3 DNA: TGCAGTGCTTGCCCAACAGGGGCCGAGCAGTACTTC
V gene: TRBV6-1; D gene: NA; J gene: TRBJ1-5; clone size: many; CDR3 protein: CASSEGGRNQPQHF; CDR3 DNA: TGTGCCAGCAGTGAAGGAGGAAGGAATCAGCCCCAGCATTTT
V gene: TRBV25-1; D gene: NA; J gene: TRBJ1-5; clone size: many; CDR3 protein: CASSEGGPGKPQHF; CDR3 DNA: TGTGCCAGCAGTGAAGGGGGCCCTGGGAAGCCCCAGCATTTT
V gene: TRBV6-5; D gene: NA; J gene: TRBJ2-7; clone size: many; CDR3 protein: CASSYSGVASSYEQYF; CDR3 DNA: TGTGCCAGCAGTTACTCGGGGGTAGCAAGTTCCTACGAGCAGTACTTC
V gene: TRBV20-1; D gene: TRBD2; J gene: TRBJ2-1; clone size: many; CDR3 protein: CSAREIKREEFF; CDR3 DNA: TGCAGTGCTAGAGAGATTAAGCGGGAGGAGTTCTTC
V gene: TRBV5-1; D gene: NA; J gene: TRBJ2-3; clone size: many; CDR3 protein: CASSLFSDTQYF; CDR3 DNA: TGCGCCAGCAGCTTGTTTTCTGATACGCAGTATTTT
V gene: TRBV6-6; D gene: NA; J gene: TRBJ2-3; clone size: many; CDR3 protein: CASSDTIRRSSTDTQYF; CDR3 DNA: TGTGCCAGCAGCGACACAATCAGACGTTCTAGCACAGATACGCAGTATTTT
V gene: TRBV7-3; D gene: TRBD1; J gene: TRBJ2-1; clone size: many; CDR3 protein: CASSQTGTGNEQFF; CDR3 DNA: TGTGCCAGCAGCCAAACGGGGACAGGGAATGAGCAGTTCTTC